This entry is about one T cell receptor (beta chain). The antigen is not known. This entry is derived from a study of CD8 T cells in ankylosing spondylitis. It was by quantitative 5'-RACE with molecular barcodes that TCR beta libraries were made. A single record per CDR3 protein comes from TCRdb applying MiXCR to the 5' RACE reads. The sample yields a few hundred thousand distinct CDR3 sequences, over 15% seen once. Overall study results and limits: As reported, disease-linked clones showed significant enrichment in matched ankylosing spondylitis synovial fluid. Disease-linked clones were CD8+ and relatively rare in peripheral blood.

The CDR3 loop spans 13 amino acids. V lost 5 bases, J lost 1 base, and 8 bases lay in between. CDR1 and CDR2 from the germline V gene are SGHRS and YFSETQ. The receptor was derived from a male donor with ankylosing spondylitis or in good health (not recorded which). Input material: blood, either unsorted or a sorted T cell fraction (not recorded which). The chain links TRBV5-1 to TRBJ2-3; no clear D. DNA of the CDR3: TGCGCCAGCAGTCGAGAGGGCACAGATACGCAGTATTTT. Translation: CASSREGTDTQYF.